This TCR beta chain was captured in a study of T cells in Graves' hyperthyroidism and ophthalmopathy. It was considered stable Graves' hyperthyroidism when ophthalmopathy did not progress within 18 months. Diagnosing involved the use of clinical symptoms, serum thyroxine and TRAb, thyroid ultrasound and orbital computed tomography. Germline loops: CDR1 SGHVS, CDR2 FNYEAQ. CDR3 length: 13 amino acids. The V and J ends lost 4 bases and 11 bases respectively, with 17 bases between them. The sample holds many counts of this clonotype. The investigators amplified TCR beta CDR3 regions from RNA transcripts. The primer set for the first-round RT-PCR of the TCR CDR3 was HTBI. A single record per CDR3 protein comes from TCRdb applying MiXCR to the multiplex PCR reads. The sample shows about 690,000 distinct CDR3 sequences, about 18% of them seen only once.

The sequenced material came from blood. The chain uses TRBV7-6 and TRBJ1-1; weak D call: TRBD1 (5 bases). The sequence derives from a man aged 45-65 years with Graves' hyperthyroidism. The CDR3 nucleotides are TGTGCCAGCAGCTCCTACAGGAGAAGCGGGGCTTTCTTT. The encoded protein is CASSSYRRSGAFF.